This T cell receptor (beta chain) was sequenced for a study of blood T cell repertoires in COVID-19. V was pared by 8 bases and J by 2 bases, with 16 bases between. This CDR3 has 16 amino acids. CDR1 MDHEN and CDR2 SYDVKM come from the germline V gene. Under the authors' procedure: Using reference gene primer amplification, nucleated cell counts were estimated. Sequenced by immunoSEQ multiplex PCR; TCRdb stores in-frame clones only, minus some. Clonal size and the V and J genes are those of that table, whereas D and trimming came from the DNA. The table has around 140,000 clones, around 87% seen once; the top ten hold about 2%.

The receptor was derived from a man between 65 and 85 years old with active COVID-19. Sequenced sample: peripheral blood. This chain joins TRBV28 and TRBJ2-6, with D tentatively TRBD2 (5 bases). CDR3 residues: CASGQPLGAGANVLTF. In nucleotides, the CDR3 is TGTGCCAGCGGCCAACCCCTCGGGGCTGGGGCCAACGTCCTGACTTTC.